This TCR beta chain was documented in a study of blood T cell repertoires in COVID-19. Background on the study: Acute-phase and convalescent COVID-19 samples originated in the United States, Italy and Spain.

CDR3 length: 15 residues. V was shortened by 4 bases and J by 0 bases, with 12 bases between the two germline ends. The germline CDR1 and CDR2 sequences are MNHEY and SVGAGI. Source study methods: From reference gene primer amplification, estimates of nucleated cell counts were derived. Here immunoSEQ multiplex PCR was the method, and the copy in TCRdb shows in-frame clones only, minus some. The DNA was the basis for D and trimming; V, J and clone size are from that table. The data contain around 49,000 clones, 80% to 90% of them singletons. This receptor was taken from a woman aged 60-70 years with acute or convalescent COVID-19. The sequencing sample was made of peripheral blood. V is TRBV6-5 and J is TRBJ1-1, with D perhaps matching TRBD1 (6 bases). The CDR3 region has the DNA TGTGCCAGCAGTTCCCACGGGACATTGAACACTGAAGCTTTCTTT. The encoded protein is CASSSHGTLNTEAFF.